The rows below give T cell receptor beta chains drawn from one sample of a study of blood T cell repertoires in COVID-19. Here immunoSEQ multiplex PCR was the method, and the copy in TCRdb shows in-frame clones only, minus some. The sample holds 150,000 to 200,000 clones, 79% seen once. The sample taken for sequencing was peripheral blood. The receptors here all came from a man aged 60-69 years with active or convalescent COVID-19. The CDR3 runs from the conserved cysteine through the conserved F or W. D genes are given only for firm matches. Clone size is not always given. Where it is, it says once, few, many or a class for expanded clones.

TRBV28,NA,NA,TRBJ2-7,CASRNRIFDEQYF,TGTGCCAGCAGAAACAGGATTTTCGACGAGCAGTACTTC
TRBV28,NA,NA,TRBJ2-7,CATDTGYEQYF,TGTGCCACTGATACGGGCTACGAGCAGTACTTC
TRBV19,NA,NA,TRBJ2-2,CASSIFPGANTGELFF,TGTGCCAGTAGTATTTTCCCGGGAGCGAACACCGGGGAGCTGTTTTTT
TRBV3-1/TRBV3-2,TRBD2,NA,TRBJ2-7,CASSQTSGLAGGRLYEQYF,TGTGCCAGCAGCCAGACATCGGGACTAGCGGGAGGGAGACTCTACGAGCAGTACTTC
TRBV6-7,NA,NA,TRBJ2-7,CASSYPRAREDNEQYF,TGTGCCAGCAGTTACCCCCGGGCCAGGGAGGACAACGAGCAGTACTTC
TRBV10-3,NA,NA,TRBJ2-2,CAISESAGSGELFF,TGTGCCATCAGTGAGTCGGCAGGGTCCGGGGAGCTGTTTTTT
TRBV21-1,NA,many,TRBJ1-3,CASSRTGEVGNTIYF,TGTGCCAGCAGCCGAACAGGGGAGGTTGGAAACACCATATATTTT
TRBV5-4,NA,few,TRBJ2-7,CASSSSGPSYEQCF,TGTGCCAGCAGCTCCAGCGGGCCCTCCTACGAGCAGTGCTTC
TRBV7-6,TRBD2,NA,TRBJ2-1,CASSPPGLATNNEQFF,TGTGCCAGCAGCCCGCCGGGACTAGCGACGAACAATGAGCAGTTCTTC
TRBV5-1,NA,once,TRBJ1-1,CASSAPSGDTEAFF,TGCGCCAGCAGCGCCCCCTCGGGGGACACTGAAGCTTTCTTT
TRBV12-5,NA,NA,TRBJ2-3,CASGLEGGTDTQYF,TGTGCTAGTGGTTTGGAGGGGGGCACAGATACGCAGTATTTT
TRBV18,NA,NA,TRBJ2-7,CASSPPGRVGEQYF,TGTGCCAGCTCACCACCCGGCAGGGTAGGCGAGCAGTACTTC
TRBV7-9,NA,NA,TRBJ2-1,CASSLLAENYNEQFF,TGTGCCAGCAGCTTGTTAGCGGAGAACTACAATGAGCAGTTCTTC
TRBV28,TRBD2,NA,TRBJ2-7,CASSRLAGGPYEQYF,TGTGCCAGCAGCAGACTAGCGGGAGGGCCCTACGAGCAGTACTTC
TRBV5-4,TRBD2,few,TRBJ2-3,CASSLRLGLAGSTDTQYF,TGTGCCAGCAGCTTGAGGTTGGGACTAGCGGGAAGTACAGATACGCAGTATTTT
TRBV4-2,NA,few,TRBJ1-2,CASSLAGDYGYTF,TGTGCCAGCAGCCTTGCCGGGGACTATGGCTACACCTTC
TRBV5-1,NA,NA,TRBJ2-3,CASSLDPYGAVTDTQYF,TGCGCCAGCAGCTTGGACCCTTACGGCGCGGTTACAGATACGCAGTATTTT
TRBV11-2,NA,NA,TRBJ2-7,CASRKASTNEQYF,TGTGCCAGCAGGAAGGCATCTACTAACGAGCAGTACTTC
TRBV3-1/TRBV3-2,NA,once,TRBJ2-7,CASSQDSSGRPGSYEQYF,TGTGCCAGCAGCCAAGATTCGAGCGGAAGGCCGGGCTCCTACGAGCAGTACTTC
TRBV5-1,NA,few,TRBJ2-1,CASSFRQIYNEQFF,TGCGCCAGCAGCTTCCGACAGATATACAATGAGCAGTTCTTC
TRBV6-2/TRBV6-3,NA,NA,TRBJ2-7,CASSSTSNEQYF,TGTGCCAGCAGTTCGACTAGTAACGAGCAGTACTTC
TRBV6-2/TRBV6-3,TRBD2,once,TRBJ2-1,CASSFNPSGMDEQFF,TGTGCCAGCAGTTTCAACCCTAGCGGTATGGATGAGCAGTTCTTC
TRBV5-1,TRBD2,once,TRBJ2-1,CASSFPLAGGHNEQFF,TGCGCCAGCAGCTTCCCACTAGCGGGAGGACACAATGAGCAGTTCTTC
TRBV20-1,NA,once,TRBJ2-2,CSASGRGNTGELFF,TGCAGTGCTAGTGGTAGGGGGAACACCGGGGAGCTGTTTTTT
TRBV2,NA,NA,TRBJ1-2,CASSLVRAHYGYTF,TGTGCCAGCAGCCTGGTCAGGGCTCACTATGGCTACACCTTC
TRBV11-2,TRBD1,NA,TRBJ2-7,CASSLDLGTGEYEQYF,TGTGCCAGCAGCTTAGATCTGGGGACAGGGGAGTACGAGCAGTACTTC
TRBV6-4,NA,NA,TRBJ2-1,CASSPTRGSYNEQFF,TGTGCCAGCAGCCCTACAAGGGGGTCCTACAATGAGCAGTTCTTC
TRBV7-2,TRBD1,NA,TRBJ2-1,CASSFTAWDRGTTEQFF,TGTGCCAGCAGCTTTACCGCCTGGGACAGGGGCACAACTGAGCAGTTCTTC
TRBV30,TRBD1,few,TRBJ1-5,CALEVGQGGQPQHF,TGTGCCTTGGAGGTTGGACAGGGAGGTCAGCCCCAGCATTTT